One sample yielded the 9 T cell receptor beta chains listed below, sequenced in a study of early T cells in non-severe SARS-CoV-2 infection. One entry per CDR3 protein, called by TCRdb with MiXCR from the 5' RACE reads. The data hold about 60,000 distinct CDR3 sequences, with around 8.7% observed a single time. The sequenced sample consisted of whole blood. These receptors all stem from an adult who was a healthcare worker with PCR-confirmed SARS-CoV-2 infection or an uninfected control (not recorded which).

This clonotype was detected ten times or more. The DNA of the CDR3 is TGTGCCAGCACCACCCCCGATAGGGGCTCCACTGAAGCTTTCTTT. Its translation is CASTTPDRGSTEAFF. The rearrangement links TRBV5-4 to TRBJ1-1, with D possibly matching TRBD1 (5 bases). V shed 6 bases and J shed 4 bases, with 19 bases lying between them. CDR1 SGHNT and CDR2 YYREEE come from the germline V gene (reference sequence). The CDR3 runs to 15 residues.

This clonotype was counted ten times or more. The chain employs TRBV2 and TRBJ2-3, with 8 bases identical to TRBD2. V lost 7 bases, J lost 6 bases, and 12 bases stayed unmatched. This CDR3 is built from 15 residues. Germline V gene lookup returns CDR1 SNHLY and CDR2 FYNNEI. The DNA of the CDR3 is TGTGCCAGCATCCCTTCGGCGGGAGGATGGGATACGCAGTATTTT. Translating it yields CASIPSAGGWDTQYF.

This clonotype appeared many times. CDR3 sequence: CASSFRGASTDTQYF. DNA of the CDR3: TGTGCCAGCAGCTTCAGGGGAGCTAGCACAGATACGCAGTATTTT. The V gene is TRBV7-6, the J gene TRBJ2-3; the D gene is possibly TRBD1 (6 bases). The CDR3 extends over 15 amino acids. CDR1 and CDR2 (germline): SGHVS, FNYEAQ. V gave up 3 bases and J gave up 0 bases, with 10 bases separating them.

The chain joins TRBV4-2 to TRBJ1-4; a weak D match, TRBD1 (6 bases). V gave up 0 bases and J gave up 7 bases, with 15 bases separating them. Germline loops: CDR1 LGHNA, CDR2 YNFKEQ. This CDR3 spans 16 amino acids. CDR3 sequence: CASSQDLSRGSEKLFF. CDR3 DNA sequence: TGTGCCAGCAGCCAAGATCTCAGCAGGGGAAGTGAAAAACTGTTTTTT.

The V call is TRBV18, the J call TRBJ2-1; 8 bases are a match to TRBD2. The CDR3 runs 15 residues. CDR1 and CDR2 from the germline V gene are KGHSH and LQKENI. J gave up 3 bases and V 0 bases, and 1 base lay outside the gene matches. For the CDR3, the DNA is TGTGCCAGCTCACCACCCAGCGGGAGCTACAATGAGCAGTTCTTC. The encoded protein is CASSPPSGSYNEQFF. The full variable domain, rest sourced from reference TRBV18 and TRBJ2-1, is NAGVMQNPRHLVRRRGQEARLRCSPMKGHSHVYWYRQLPEEGLKFMVYLQKENIIDESGMPKERFSAEFPKEGPSILRIQQVVRGDSAAYFCASSPPSGSYNEQFFGPGTRLTVL.

J is TRBJ2-1 and V is TRBV29-1; 7 nucleotides align to TRBD2. J was trimmed by 1 base and V by 4 bases; bases with no gene match: 4. This CDR3 has 14 amino acids. The germline CDR1 and CDR2 sequences are SQVTM and ANQGSEA. CDR3 amino acids: CSVVPAGSYNEQFF. CDR3 nucleotides: TGCAGCGTTGTACCAGCGGGATCCTACAATGAGCAGTTCTTC.

CDR3 protein: CASSLGAAGRPYAYEQYF. The CDR3 nucleotides read TGTGCCAGCAGCTTGGGAGCGGCGGGAAGGCCTTATGCCTACGAGCAGTACTTC. The rearrangement joins TRBV5-6 to TRBJ2-7, with D possibly matching TRBD2 (6 bases). The CDR3 extends over 18 amino acids. Germline CDR1 reads SGHDT; CDR2 reads YYEEEE. The germline V and J ends were trimmed by 0 bases and 2 bases, with 21 bases remaining between them.

This clonotype was found a few times. V and J are TRBV2 and TRBJ2-3, with 10 bases identical to TRBD2. The CDR3 consists of 15 residues. The junction had 13 bases not matched to a gene; V was cut back by 7 bases and J by 9 bases. Per the germline V gene, CDR1 is SNHLY and CDR2 is FYNNEI. CDR3 loop: CASTFMSSGRQTQYF. The CDR3 DNA follows: TGTGCCAGCACATTTATGAGTAGCGGGAGGCAGACGCAGTATTTT.

The chain employs TRBV18 and TRBJ1-2, with unresolved D. This CDR3 contains 14 residues. The V gene lost 3 bases and the J gene lost 3 bases, with 11 bases spanning the gap. The germline CDR1 and CDR2 sequences are KGHSH and LQKENI. The DNA for the CDR3 is TGTGCCAGCTCACCCGGCGCGCCGGACTATGGCTACACCTTC. It encodes CASSPGAPDYGYTF. Full variable domain (rest looked up from reference TRBV18 and TRBJ1-2): NAGVMQNPRHLVRRRGQEARLRCSPMKGHSHVYWYRQLPEEGLKFMVYLQKENIIDESGMPKERFSAEFPKEGPSILRIQQVVRGDSAAYFCASSPGAPDYGYTFGSGTRLTVV.